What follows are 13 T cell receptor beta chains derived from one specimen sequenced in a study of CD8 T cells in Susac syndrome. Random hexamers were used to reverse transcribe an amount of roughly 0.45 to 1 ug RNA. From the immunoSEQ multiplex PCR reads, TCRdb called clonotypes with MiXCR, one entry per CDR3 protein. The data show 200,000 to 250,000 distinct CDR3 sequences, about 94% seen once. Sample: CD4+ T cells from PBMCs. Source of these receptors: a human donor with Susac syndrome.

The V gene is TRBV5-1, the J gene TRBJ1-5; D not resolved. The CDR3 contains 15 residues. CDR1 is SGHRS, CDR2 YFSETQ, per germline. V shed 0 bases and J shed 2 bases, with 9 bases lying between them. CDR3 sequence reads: CASSLERAGNQPQHF. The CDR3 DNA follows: TGCGCCAGCAGCTTGGAAAGGGCGGGCAATCAGCCCCAGCATTTT.

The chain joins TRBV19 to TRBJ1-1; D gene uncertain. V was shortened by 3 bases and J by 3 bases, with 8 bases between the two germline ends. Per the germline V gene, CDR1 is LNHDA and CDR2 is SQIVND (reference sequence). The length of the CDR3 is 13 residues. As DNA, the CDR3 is TGTGCCAGTAGTATTAGTTCCCACACTGAAGCTTTCTTT. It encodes CASSISSHTEAFF.

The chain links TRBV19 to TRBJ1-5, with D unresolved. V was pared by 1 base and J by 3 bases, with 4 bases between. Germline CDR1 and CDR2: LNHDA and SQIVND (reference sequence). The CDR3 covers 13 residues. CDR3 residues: CASSIASNQPQHF. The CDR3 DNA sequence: TGTGCCAGTAGTATAGCTTCCAATCAGCCCCAGCATTTT.

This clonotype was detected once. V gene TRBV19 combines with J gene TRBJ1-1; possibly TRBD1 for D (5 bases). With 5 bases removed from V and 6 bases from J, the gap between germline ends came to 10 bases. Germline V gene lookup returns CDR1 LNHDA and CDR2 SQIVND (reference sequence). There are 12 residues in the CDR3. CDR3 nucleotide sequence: TGTGCCAGTAGTTCAGCAGGGCCTGAAGCTTTCTTT. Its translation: CASSSAGPEAFF.

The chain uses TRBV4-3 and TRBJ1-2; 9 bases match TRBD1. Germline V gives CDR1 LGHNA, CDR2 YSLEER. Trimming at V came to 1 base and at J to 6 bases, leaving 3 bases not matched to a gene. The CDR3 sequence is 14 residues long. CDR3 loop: CASSQGQGGHGYTF. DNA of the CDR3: TGCGCCAGCAGCCAAGGACAGGGGGGGCATGGCTACACCTTC.

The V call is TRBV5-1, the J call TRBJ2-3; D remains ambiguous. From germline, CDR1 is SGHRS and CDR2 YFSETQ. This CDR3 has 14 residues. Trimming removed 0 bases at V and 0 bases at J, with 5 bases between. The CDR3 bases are TGCGCCAGCAGCTTGGAACCCAGCACAGATACGCAGTATTTT. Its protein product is CASSLEPSTDTQYF.

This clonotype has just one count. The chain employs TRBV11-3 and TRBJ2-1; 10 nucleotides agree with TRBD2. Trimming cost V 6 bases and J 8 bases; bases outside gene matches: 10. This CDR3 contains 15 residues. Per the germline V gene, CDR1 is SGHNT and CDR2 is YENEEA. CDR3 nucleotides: TGTGCCAGCAGTTTCTCTAGCGGGGGTCTGGATGAGCAGTTCTTC. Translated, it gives CASSFSSGGLDEQFF.

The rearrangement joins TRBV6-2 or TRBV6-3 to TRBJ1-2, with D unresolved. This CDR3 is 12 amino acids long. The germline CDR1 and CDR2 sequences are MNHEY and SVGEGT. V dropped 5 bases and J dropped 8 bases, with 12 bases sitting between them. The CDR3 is CASSPPAPGYTF. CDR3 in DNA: TGTGCCAGCAGTCCCCCGGCTCCCGGCTACACCTTC.

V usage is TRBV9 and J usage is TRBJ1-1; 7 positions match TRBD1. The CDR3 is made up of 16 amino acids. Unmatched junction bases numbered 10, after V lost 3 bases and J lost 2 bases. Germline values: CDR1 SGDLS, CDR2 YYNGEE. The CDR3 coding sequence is TGTGCCAGCAGCGCGACCGGGACAGCCATTAACACTGAAGCTTTCTTT. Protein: CASSATGTAINTEAFF.

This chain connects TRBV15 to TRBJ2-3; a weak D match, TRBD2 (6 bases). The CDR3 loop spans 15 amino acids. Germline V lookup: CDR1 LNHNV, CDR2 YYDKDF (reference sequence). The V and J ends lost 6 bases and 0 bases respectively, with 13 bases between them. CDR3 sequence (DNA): TGTGCCACCAGTAGCGGCCCGTTAAGCACAGATACGCAGTATTTT. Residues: CATSSGPLSTDTQYF.

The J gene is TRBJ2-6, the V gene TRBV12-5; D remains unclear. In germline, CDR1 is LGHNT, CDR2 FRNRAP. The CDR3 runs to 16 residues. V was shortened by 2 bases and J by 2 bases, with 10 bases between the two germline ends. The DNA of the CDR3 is TGTGCTAGTGGTTTGACCCCTATCCCTGGGGCCAACGTCCTGACTTTC. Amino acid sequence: CASGLTPIPGANVLTF.

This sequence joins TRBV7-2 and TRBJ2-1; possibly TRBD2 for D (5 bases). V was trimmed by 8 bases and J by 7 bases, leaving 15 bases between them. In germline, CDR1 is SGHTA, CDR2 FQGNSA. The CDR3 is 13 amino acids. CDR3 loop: CASARGIENEQFF. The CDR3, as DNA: TGTGCCAGCGCCCGAGGGATAGAAAATGAGCAGTTCTTC.

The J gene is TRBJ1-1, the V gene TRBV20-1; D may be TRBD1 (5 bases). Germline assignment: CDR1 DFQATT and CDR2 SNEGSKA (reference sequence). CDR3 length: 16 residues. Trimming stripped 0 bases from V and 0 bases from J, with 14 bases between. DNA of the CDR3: TGCAGTGCTAGAGATCCTTGGCAGGGTATGAACACTGAAGCTTTCTTT. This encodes CSARDPWQGMNTEAFF.